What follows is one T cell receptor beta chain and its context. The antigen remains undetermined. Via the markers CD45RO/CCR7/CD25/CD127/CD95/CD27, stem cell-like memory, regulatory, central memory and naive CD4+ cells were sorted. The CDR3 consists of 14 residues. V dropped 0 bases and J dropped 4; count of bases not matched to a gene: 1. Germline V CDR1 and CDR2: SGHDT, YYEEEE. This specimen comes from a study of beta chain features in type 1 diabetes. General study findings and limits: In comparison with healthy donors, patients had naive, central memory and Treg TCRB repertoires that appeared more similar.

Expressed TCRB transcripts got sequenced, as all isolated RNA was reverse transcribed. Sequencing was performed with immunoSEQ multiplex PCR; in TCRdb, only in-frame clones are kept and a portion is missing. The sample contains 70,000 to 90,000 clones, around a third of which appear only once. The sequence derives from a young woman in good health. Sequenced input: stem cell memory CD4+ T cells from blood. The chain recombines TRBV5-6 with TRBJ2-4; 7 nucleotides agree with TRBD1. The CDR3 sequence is CASSLGQGKNIQYF. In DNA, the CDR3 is TGTGCCAGCAGCTTGGGACAGGGTAAAAACATTCAGTACTTC.